This TCR beta chain emerged from a study of breast tumors, draining lymph nodes, adjacent tissues. TCRdb processed the multiplex PCR reads anew with MiXCR; each CDR3 protein has one entry. The sample consists of 150,000 to 250,000 distinct CDR3 sequences, approximately 31% of them appearing once. In germline, CDR1 is KGHSH, CDR2 LQKENI. V was trimmed by 5 bases and J by 4 bases, leaving 18 bases between them. The length of the CDR3 is 16 residues. On this clonotype: Its antigen is unknown.

Samples came from axillary lymph nodes draining the breast cancer. Whole-study findings and limits: That most tumor T cells come from lymph nodes remained unproven. Tumors had less TCR diversity than lymph nodes, more than nontumor tissue.

The source of this sequence is a female donor with breast cancer. Some clones in this sample may be carry-over from other donors' samples. Sequences were obtained from axillary lymph node tissue. This chain uses TRBV18 with TRBJ2-1, with D possibly TRBD1 on 8 matching bases. The chain's CDR3 is CASSTWTGRGYNEQFF. The CDR3 region has the DNA TGTGCCAGCTCAACGTGGACAGGGAGGGGGTACAATGAGCAGTTCTTC.